These 17 T cell receptor beta chains share one sample of origin, sequenced in a study of read filtering for tumor transcriptome and immune sequencing. This library used around 0.4 ug RNA and molecular barcoded adaptors spanning alpha/delta and beta/gamma chains. MiXCR was run by TCRdb on the reads, yielding one entry per CDR3 protein. Of tens of thousands of distinct CDR3 sequences in the sample, 20% to 25% are singletons; the top ten hold approximately 17%. The sequenced sample was a population of CD138-negative cells sorted from bone marrow. The origin of the receptors is a donor aged 40 or over with multiple myeloma.

To note about this clonotype: A junction boundary mismatches the germline segment, possibly from a read error. The chain has TRBV4-1 and TRBJ2-1; possible D gene TRBD2, 6 bases. The CDR3 extends over 17 amino acids. Germline CDR1 is MGHRA and CDR2 is YSYEKL. CDR3 protein: CASSPGVGGRSYNEQFF. The CDR3 DNA reads TGCGCCAGCAGCCCGGGAGTGGGGGGTCGGTCCTACAATGAACAGTTCTTC.

This clonotype was seen many times. The CDR3 DNA sequence: TGTGCCAGCACCTCGACAGGGGGCAAGTACGAGCAGTACTTC. It specifies CASTSTGGKYEQYF. The V and J genes are TRBV3-1 and TRBJ2-7; 10 bases align to TRBD1. Losses at the gene ends were 7 bases for V and 4 bases for J; bases not matched to a gene: 7. CDR1 and CDR2 (germline): LGHDT, YNNKEL (reference sequence). The CDR3 runs 14 residues.

The chain links TRBV7-9 to TRBJ1-2; D possibly corresponds to TRBD1 (5 bases). This CDR3 is built from 15 residues. CDR1 SEHNR and CDR2 FQNEAQ come from the germline V gene (reference sequence). V was clipped by 0 bases and J by 3 bases, with 11 bases between them. The DNA of the CDR3 is TGTGCCAGCAGCTTAGCGAAGGACACATACTATGGCTACACCTTC. Translating it yields CASSLAKDTYYGYTF.

As for this clonotype: A much larger clone is a single base away; this may be a read error. The chain links TRBV7-9 to TRBJ2-3; D may be TRBD2 (6 bases). The CDR3 totals 14 residues. CDR1 SEHNR and CDR2 FQNEAQ come from the germline V gene (reference sequence). CDR3: CASNPHGGKDAQYF. DNA for the CDR3: TGTGCCAGCAACCCTCACGGGGGTAAAGATGCGCAGTATTTT.

In its sample, this clonotype was seen many times. This chain uses TRBV20-1 with TRBJ2-7; no clear D. CDR3 length equals 15 residues. In germline, CDR1 is DFQATT, CDR2 SNEGSKA (reference sequence). V lost 0 bases and J lost 4, with 16 bases in between. CDR3 coding DNA: TGCAGTGCTAGAGATGGAGCGCAGTTACTTTACGAGCAGTACTTC. This sequence encodes CSARDGAQLLYEQYF.

This clonotype was picked up many times. The rearrangement joins TRBV19 to TRBJ2-1, with unresolved D. V lost 11 bases and J 6 bases, leaving 11 bases between the germline ends. This CDR3 has 11 amino acids. The V gene's germline CDR1 is LNHDA and CDR2 SQIVND (reference sequence). CDR3 sequence: CAAAHANEQFF. CDR3 nucleotide sequence: TGTGCCGCCGCACATGCCAATGAGCAGTTCTTC. Variable domain in full (rest from reference TRBV19 and TRBJ2-1): DGGITQSPKYLFRKEGQNVTLSCEQNLNHDAMYWYRQDPGQGLRLIYYSQIVNDFQKGDIAEGYSVSREKKESFPLTVTSAQKNPTAFYLCAAAHANEQFFGPGTRLTVL.

The sample holds many counts of this clonotype. The J gene is TRBJ2-2, the V gene TRBV29-1; D might be TRBD1 (6 bases). Germline CDR1 SQVTM, CDR2 ANQGSEA. The germline V and J ends were trimmed by 1 base and 4 bases, with 13 bases remaining between them. CDR3 length equals 15 residues. DNA for the CDR3: TGCAGCGTTGAAGCCCATCGACAGGCCACCGGGGAGCTGTTTTTT. This encodes CSVEAHRQATGELFF.

Regarding this clonotype: A much larger clone sits a single nucleotide away, making a read error possible. The chain employs TRBV19 and TRBJ2-5, with 7 bases lining up with TRBD1. Germline V lookup: CDR1 LNHDA, CDR2 SQIVND (reference sequence). The CDR3 has 14 residues. The CDR3 DNA is TGTGCCAGTGGTATAGGGACAGCCGAAGAGACCCAGTACTTC. It translates to CASGIGTAEETQYF. The entire variable domain, with the rest obtained from reference TRBV19 and TRBJ2-5, is as follows: DGGITQSPKYLFRKEGQNVTLSCEQNLNHDAMYWYRQDPGQGLRLIYYSQIVNDFQKGDIAEGYSVSREKKESFPLTVTSAQKNPTAFYLCASGIGTAEETQYFGPGTRLLVL.

This clonotype was seen more than once but under ten times. Just one base apart from a much larger clone, this may be a read error. V and J are TRBV6-2 or TRBV6-3 and TRBJ2-7, with 13 bases aligning to TRBD2. V lost 2 bases, J lost 9 bases, and 7 bases stayed unmatched. Germline values: CDR1 MNHEY, CDR2 SVGEGT. The CDR3 is 15 residues long. The chain's CDR3 is CASSYTSGRAGVQYF. CDR3 nucleotide sequence: TGTGCCAGCAGTTACACTAGCGGGAGGGCCGGCGTGCAGTACTTC.

This clonotype showed up just once. This clone may be a read error of a much larger clone one base away. The rearrangement uses TRBV6-2 or TRBV6-3 and TRBJ2-2, with 8 positions matching TRBD2. CDR1 is MNHEY and CDR2 is SVGEGT in the germline V gene. This CDR3 has 15 residues. The CDR3 is CVSSPGLVDTGELFF. CDR3 in DNA: TGTGTCAGCAGTCCGGGACTAGTCGACACCGGGGAGCTGTTTTTT.

In its sample, this clonotype was seen many times. The chain joins TRBV14 to TRBJ2-1; the match to TRBD2 covers 11 bases. Trimming took 0 bases from V and 8 from J; bases not matched to a gene: 3. The CDR3 is 15 residues long. Germline V lookup: CDR1 SGHDN, CDR2 FVKESK. DNA for the CDR3: TGTGCCAGCAGCCAAGAACTAGCGGGAGTCCATGAGCAGTTCTTC. This encodes CASSQELAGVHEQFF.

This clonotype has more than one count but fewer than ten. The rearrangement links TRBV18 to TRBJ1-3; D is uncertain. Germline CDR1 KGHSH, CDR2 LQKENI. The CDR3 sequence is 13 residues long. Trimming took 5 bases from V and 4 from J, leaving 9 bases between them. The CDR3 bases are TGTGCCAGCTCATCCGAAAGAGGAAACACCATATATTTT. This translates into CASSSERGNTIYF.

This clonotype was seen many times. The gene calls are TRBV19 and TRBJ2-1; D is undetermined. The V gene lost 1 base and the J gene lost 5 bases, with 6 bases spanning the gap. CDR3 length: 13 amino acids. CDR1 is LNHDA and CDR2 is SQIVND in the germline V gene (reference sequence). The CDR3 loop is CASSIAWNNEQFF. CDR3 sequence (DNA): TGTGCCAGTAGTATAGCCTGGAACAATGAGCAGTTCTTC.

Concerning this clonotype: A read error is possible here, since a much larger clone lies one base away. This rearrangement joins TRBV5-1 to TRBJ2-7, with D possibly being TRBD2 (7 bases). The CDR3 sequence is 15 residues long. Germline lookup yields CDR1 SGHRS and CDR2 YFSETQ. For the CDR3, the DNA is TGCTCCAGCAGCTGGGGGGGGGCCGTCTCCGCCGAGCAGTACTTC. It codes for CSSSWGGAVSAEQYF.

This chain connects TRBV28 to TRBJ1-4; 9 bases are a match to TRBD1. V dropped 4 bases and J dropped 6; count of bases not matched to a gene: 6. Per germline, CDR1 MDHEN and CDR2 SYDVKM. The CDR3 totals 15 residues. CDR3: CASSSSGTGYEKLFF. The DNA for the CDR3 is TGTGCCAGCAGTTCTTCCGGGACAGGGTATGAAAAACTGTTTTTT.

This clonotype was detected a few times. The chain couples TRBV30 to TRBJ2-3; the D gene is possibly TRBD1 (5 bases). CDR1 and CDR2 (germline): GTSNPN, SVGIG (reference sequence). Trimming stripped 1 base from V and 4 bases from J, with 9 bases between. There are 13 residues in the CDR3. The DNA for the CDR3 is TGTGCCTGGAGTGGGGGCCTCGCAGATACGCAGTATTTT. Protein product: CAWSGGLADTQYF.

This clonotype was counted many times. The chain combines TRBV27 with TRBJ2-1; no definite D call. Germline V lookup: CDR1 MNHEY, CDR2 SMNVEV (reference sequence). The CDR3 spans 15 residues. Trimming stripped 6 bases from V and 5 bases from J, with 17 bases between. In DNA form, the CDR3 reads TGTGCCAGCAGGCCCCTGCCTCCTACTAACAATGAGCAGTTCTTC. The encoded protein is CASRPLPPTNNEQFF.